This T cell receptor (beta chain) was obtained from a study of control samples from healthy donors and cancer patients. This table comes from immunoSEQ multiplex PCR, and its TCRdb copy is limited to in-frame clones, with some not included. The sample gives about 89,000 clones, approximately 86% of which show up once; 21% is in the top ten. The clonotype comes from a man between 25 and 39 years old in good health. Sequencing was done on a sample of blood.

CDR3 loop: CASGQGLYGYTF. CDR3 nucleotide sequence: TGTGCCAGTGGACAGGGTCTCTATGGCTACACCTTC. V usage is TRBV19 and J usage is TRBJ1-2; 8 bases line up with TRBD1. Germline assignment: CDR1 LNHDA and CDR2 SQIVND (reference sequence). CDR3 length equals 12 residues. With V trimmed by 8 bases and J by 4 bases, 3 bases remained unmatched.